Sequencing of this TCR beta chain was carried out in a study of T cell repertoires in ileal Crohn's disease. The overall study: Biopsies of the neoterminal ileum at postoperative colonoscopy form M6 samples.

CDR1 and CDR2 from the germline V gene are MDHEN and SYDVKM. The CDR3 contains 17 residues. Losses at the gene ends were 4 bases for V and 1 base for J; bases not matched to a gene: 2. Sequencing used immunoSEQ multiplex PCR; TCRdb keeps in-frame clones, though not all of them. There are more than 50,000 clones in the sample; 85% to 90% occur only once, and approximately 2% lies in the top ten. This sample's time point: neoterminal ileum biopsy at postoperative endoscopy, about 6 months after surgery. The TCR originated in an adult with Crohn's disease. The chain employs TRBV28 and TRBJ2-6, with 12 bases fitting TRBD1. The sequenced sample was ileal tissue. As DNA, the CDR3 is TGTGCCAGCAGTTCGGGACAGGGGGCTTCTGGGGCCAACGTCCTGACTTTC. Translated, it gives CASSSGQGASGANVLTF.